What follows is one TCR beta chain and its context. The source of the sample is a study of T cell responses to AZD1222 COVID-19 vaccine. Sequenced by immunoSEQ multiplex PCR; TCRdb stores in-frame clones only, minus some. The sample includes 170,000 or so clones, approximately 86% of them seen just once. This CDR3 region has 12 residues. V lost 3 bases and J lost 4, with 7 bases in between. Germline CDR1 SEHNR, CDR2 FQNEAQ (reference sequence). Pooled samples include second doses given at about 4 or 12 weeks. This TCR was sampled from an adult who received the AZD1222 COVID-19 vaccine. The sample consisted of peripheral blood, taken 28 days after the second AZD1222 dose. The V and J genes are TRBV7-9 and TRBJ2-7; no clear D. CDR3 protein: CASSLTAYEQYF. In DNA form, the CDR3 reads TGTGCCAGCAGCTTGACGGCTTACGAGCAGTACTTC.